Shown below are 5 T cell receptor beta chains from a single sample sequenced in a study of OX40 agonist ivuxolimab in advanced cancers. Sequencing used immunoSEQ multiplex PCR; TCRdb keeps in-frame clones, though not all of them. The repertoire has 70,000 to 100,000 clones, roughly 84% of them found once; the top ten carry 0.95% to 1.2%. This specimen consisted of CD4+ or CD8+ T cells sorted from blood, obtained in a trial of the OX40 agonist ivuxolimab. The origin of the receptors is an adult with an advanced solid tumor such as melanoma, head and neck, liver or kidney cancer.

The chain combines TRBV7-2 with TRBJ1-1; 8 nucleotides align to TRBD1. The CDR3 is 15 residues long. The J segment lost 5 bases and the V segment lost 2 bases, leaving 7 bases of the junction unmatched. Germline V lookup: CDR1 SGHTA, CDR2 FQGNSA. The DNA for the CDR3 is TGTGCCAGCAGCTTAATCGGACAGGGTGTAACTGAAGCTTTCTTT. It specifies CASSLIGQGVTEAFF.

This clone was seen only a few times. This rearrangement joins TRBV7-7 to TRBJ2-5; tentative D call: TRBD2 (5 bases). The CDR3 is made up of 17 amino acids. The V gene lost 5 bases and the J gene lost 4 bases, with 23 bases spanning the gap. Germline V gene sequence: CDR1 SSHAT, CDR2 FNYEAQ (reference sequence). The CDR3 DNA reads TGTGCCAGCAGCCGCGGGCGCAGATCGAATCCCCCAGAGACCCAGTACTTC. This sequence encodes CASSRGRRSNPPETQYF.

V gene TRBV18 combines with J gene TRBJ1-3; D is perhaps TRBD1 (5 bases). The CDR3 loop spans 15 amino acids. Trimming removed 0 bases at V and 6 bases at J, with 12 bases between. Looked up from germline, CDR1 is KGHSH and CDR2 is LQKENI. CDR3 sequence reads: CASSPPVGGSNTIYF. The CDR3 region has the DNA TGTGCCAGCTCACCACCGGTCGGGGGATCAAACACCATATATTTT.

This clone occurred a few times. The chain employs TRBV20-1 and TRBJ1-4; no definite D call. The CDR3 contains 10 residues. The germline CDR1 and CDR2 sequences are DFQATT and SNEGSKA (reference sequence). V lost 5 bases, J lost 6 bases, and 4 bases lay in between. This chain's CDR3 is CSAQDEKLFF. CDR3 DNA sequence: TGCAGTGCTCAGGATGAAAAACTGTTTTTT.

V gene TRBV25-1 combines with J gene TRBJ1-1, with 7 nucleotides matching TRBD1. Germline CDR1 and CDR2: MGHDK and SYGVNS. Unmatched junction bases numbered 12, after V lost 5 bases and J lost 0 bases. The CDR3 loop spans 17 amino acids. In DNA form, the CDR3 reads TGTGCCAGCAGTACCACATCGACAGGGCGATTGAACACTGAAGCTTTCTTT. It is translated as CASSTTSTGRLNTEAFF.